These 32 T cell receptor beta chains were all obtained from the same sample, sequenced in a study of molecular identifiers for immune sequencing clone quantification. TCRdb analysed the PCR reads with MiXCR anew, one entry per CDR3 protein. The sample has roughly 630,000 distinct CDR3 sequences, 25% seen once. The source material was naive CD8+ T cells from blood, with Jurkat cell RNA spiked in. Specified subset: FACS-sorted CD8+CD4-CCR7+CD45RA+ naive T cells. The receptors here all came from a human donor in good health. Some libraries in this study had Jurkat cell RNA spiked in.

The rearrangement links TRBV6-2 or TRBV6-3 to TRBJ2-7; TRBD2 might be the D (5 bases). The V gene lost 8 bases and the J gene lost 5 bases, with 16 bases spanning the gap. This CDR3 contains 13 residues. Germline V gene lookup returns CDR1 MNHEY and CDR2 SVGEGT. The CDR3 DNA reads as TGTGCCAGCCGCGGGCCTAGCAGGAACGAGCAGTACTTC. Amino acids: CASRGPSRNEQYF.

This clonotype occurred a few times. V and J are TRBV27 and TRBJ1-1; D remains unclear. V lost 6 bases and J 0 bases, leaving 8 bases between the germline ends. CDR3 size: 13 residues. Per germline, CDR1 MNHEY and CDR2 SMNVEV (reference sequence). CDR3 in amino acids: CASRGGMNTEAFF. The CDR3 DNA reads TGTGCCAGCAGGGGAGGGATGAACACTGAAGCTTTCTTT.

This clonotype was counted a few times. The V and J genes are TRBV5-1 and TRBJ2-1; a possible D gene is TRBD1 (6 bases). V lost 2 bases, J lost 0 bases, and 18 bases lay in between. The CDR3 spans 18 residues. Germline-derived CDR1 and CDR2 are SGHRS and YFSETQ. The CDR3 region has the DNA TGCGCCAGCAGCTTCTGGTACCGGGACAAAAGCTCCTACAATGAGCAGTTCTTC. Its translation: CASSFWYRDKSSYNEQFF.

This chain connects TRBV10-3 to TRBJ2-7; TRBD2 aligns across 9 bases. After removal of 4 bases from V and 2 bases from J, the junction contained 6 bases not matched to a gene. Germline CDR1 ENHRY, CDR2 SYGVKD. CDR3 length: 15 residues. This chain's CDR3 is CAISVSSGGTYEQYF. The CDR3 bases are TGTGCCATCAGTGTTTCCAGCGGGGGGACCTACGAGCAGTACTTC.

Notes on this clonotype: This may stem from a read error, because a much larger clone lies one nucleotide away. The rearrangement joins TRBV5-6 to TRBJ2-3, with 7 bases matching TRBD1. This CDR3 has 16 amino acids. Germline V CDR1 and CDR2: SGHDT, YYEEEE. V trimming: 7 bases; J trimming: 2 bases; junction bases outside the gene matches: 13. CDR3 nucleotides: TGTGCCAGCGCCACCAGACAGGGCTCTTACACAGATACGCAGTATTTT. As protein: CASATRQGSYTDTQYF.

This clonotype was seen more than once but under ten times. The CDR3 nucleotides read TGCGCCAGCAGCCAAGCCCCCACAGCATCCTACGAGCAGTACTTC. Protein: CASSQAPTASYEQYF. The rearrangement links TRBV4-3 to TRBJ2-7; D gene ambiguous. Germline V gene sequence: CDR1 LGHNA, CDR2 YSLEER. The CDR3 sequence is 15 residues long. The germline V and J ends were trimmed by 1 base and 1 base, with 11 bases remaining between them.

This clonotype was observed a handful of times. This chain uses TRBV28 with TRBJ2-7; 13 nucleotides align to TRBD2. J lost 4 bases, V lost 5 bases, and 8 bases had no gene match. The germline V gene has CDR1 MDHEN and CDR2 SYDVKM. This CDR3 contains 16 residues. As DNA, the CDR3 is TGTGCCAGCAGTCCTCGACTAGCGGGAGGAGGATACGAGCAGTACTTC. It is translated as CASSPRLAGGGYEQYF.

To note about this clonotype: A single base separates this from a much larger clone, so it may be a read error. V gene TRBV5-6 combines with J gene TRBJ2-3, with D maybe TRBD1 (6 bases). The end of the DNA aligns better with TRBJ1-5, so the J call may be wrong. Germline assignment: CDR1 SGHDT and CDR2 YYEEEE. This CDR3 region has 15 residues. CDR3 bases: TGTGCCAGCAGCGGAGGGGGGGCCGTCACAGATACGCAGCATTTT. Protein product: CASSGGGAVTDTQHF.

This clonotype showed up many times. The chain joins TRBV20-1 to TRBJ1-5; 11 nucleotides line up with TRBD1. CDR3 length equals 16 residues. V was pared by 3 bases and J by 6 bases, with 10 bases of the junction left unmatched. Germline assignment: CDR1 DFQATT and CDR2 SNEGSKA (reference sequence). CDR3 in amino acids: CSASEQGQGVVQPQHF. CDR3 in DNA: TGCAGTGCTAGCGAGCAGGGACAGGGGGTAGTTCAGCCCCAGCATTTT.

This clonotype was recorded many times. The chain is built from TRBV6-2 or TRBV6-3 and TRBJ1-1; no reliable D call. The CDR3 spans 13 residues. V shed 6 bases and J shed 8 bases, with 16 bases lying between them. Germline CDR1 reads MNHEY; CDR2 reads SVGEGT. This CDR3 reads CASSGWGSEEAFF. CDR3 nucleotide sequence: TGTGCCAGCAGCGGATGGGGTTCTGAGGAAGCTTTCTTT.

This clonotype has a handful of counts. The chain links TRBV6-2 or TRBV6-3 to TRBJ2-7; 9 bases align to TRBD1. V lost 5 bases, J lost 1 base, and 9 bases stayed unmatched. CDR1 is MNHEY and CDR2 is SVGEGT in the germline V gene. The CDR3 spans 16 residues. The CDR3 loop is CASSKRPGQGSYEQYF. In nucleotides, the CDR3 is TGTGCCAGCAGTAAACGCCCGGGACAGGGTTCCTACGAGCAGTACTTC.

This chain connects TRBV4-2 to TRBJ2-5; D is unclear. The CDR3 spans 13 residues. From germline, CDR1 is LGHNA and CDR2 YNFKEQ. The ends were cut back, 1 base at V and 3 bases at J, with 6 bases in the middle. Here the CDR3 DNA reads TGTGCCAGCAGCCAAGTTGGCAAAGAGACCCAGTACTTC. Its translation: CASSQVGKETQYF.

Regarding this clonotype: Because the CDR3 is missing its conserved closing phenylalanine or tryptophan, this is likely a read error. V usage is TRBV5-8 and J usage is TRBJ2-6; unclear D gene. Trimming shortened V by 1 base and J by 0 bases, and 17 bases separated the two germline ends. Germline V gene sequence: CDR1 SGHTS, CDR2 YDEGEE. This CDR3 region has 19 residues. In DNA form, the CDR3 reads TGTGCCAGCAGCTTGCGGATTCGGGTCTTATACTCTGGGGCCAACGTCCTGACTTCC. This codes for CASSLRIRVLYSGANVLTS.

A note on this clonotype: A read error is possible here, since a much larger clone lies one base away. The J gene is TRBJ2-7, the V gene TRBV5-1; the match to TRBD2 covers 10 bases. CDR1 is SGHRS, CDR2 YFSETQ, per germline. The CDR3 contains 17 residues. The V gene end was trimmed by 7 bases and the J gene end by 4 bases; junction bases not matched to a gene: 17. The CDR3 coding sequence is TGCGCCAGCTGGCAGACTATAGGACTAGCGGATGGTTACGAGCAGTACTTC. Translating gives CASWQTIGLADGYEQYF.

This clonotype was seen only a few times. The chain combines TRBV7-9 with TRBJ1-1; D unclear. Germline-derived CDR1 and CDR2 are SEHNR and FQNEAQ (reference sequence). The CDR3 loop spans 12 amino acids. Trimming removed 6 bases from V and 5 bases from J, with 10 bases in between. The CDR3 loop reads CASRQTETEAFF. For the CDR3, the DNA is TGTGCCAGCAGACAAACCGAGACTGAAGCTTTCTTT.

This clonotype was seen repeatedly, ten times or more. V and J are TRBV11-2 and TRBJ2-7; D not certain. V lost 5 bases and J 0 bases, leaving 11 bases between the germline ends. The V gene's germline CDR1 is SGHAT and CDR2 FQNNGV. The CDR3 spans 14 residues. The DNA for the CDR3 is TGTGCCAGCAGCCCCACTGATCCCTCCTACGAGCAGTACTTC. The encoded protein is CASSPTDPSYEQYF.

This clonotype was counted between two and nine times. CDR3 amino acids: CSARDSFTDEQFF. Here the CDR3 DNA reads TGCAGTGCTAGAGATTCCTTCACGGATGAGCAGTTCTTC. The chain has TRBV20-1 and TRBJ2-1; D uncertain. Germline V gene lookup returns CDR1 DFQATT and CDR2 SNEGSKA (reference sequence). This CDR3 has 13 residues. Between the trimmed V and J ends, which lost 0 bases and 8 bases, there was a span of 11 bases.

V gene TRBV7-9 combines with J gene TRBJ2-7; 7 bases fit TRBD1. Germline trimming cut 5 bases from V and 2 bases from J; bases unmatched to any gene: 6. CDR3 length equals 14 residues. The germline V gene encodes CDR1 SEHNR and CDR2 FQNEAQ (reference sequence). The CDR3 here is CASSRRGQPYEQYF. The DNA for the CDR3 is TGTGCCAGCAGCAGAAGGGGGCAACCCTACGAGCAGTACTTC.

This clonotype was observed at least ten times. The chain is built from TRBV20-1 and TRBJ2-5, with TRBD1 matching over 7 bases. Germline CDR1 reads DFQATT; CDR2 reads SNEGSKA (reference sequence). V shed 2 bases, J shed 2 bases, and the junction held 8 bases outside the gene matches. The CDR3 loop spans 15 amino acids. CDR3: CSARPGQLRQETQYF. The DNA of the CDR3 is TGCAGTGCTAGACCGGGACAGTTAAGACAAGAGACCCAGTACTTC.

V gene TRBV7-8 combines with J gene TRBJ2-5, with D perhaps being TRBD1 or TRBD2 (6 bases each). Trimming removed 8 bases from V and 7 bases from J, with 23 bases in between. Per germline, CDR1 SGHVS and CDR2 FQNEAQ. This CDR3 has 15 residues. The CDR3 reads CASRLIGGPEATQYF. DNA for the CDR3: TGTGCCAGCCGCCTAATAGGGGGGCCTGAGGCGACCCAGTACTTC.

The chain links TRBV4-3 to TRBJ2-7, with a weak D call TRBD2 (5 bases). The CDR3 contains 15 residues. The V and J ends lost 1 base and 3 bases respectively, with 13 bases between them. CDR1 is LGHNA and CDR2 is YSLEER in the germline V gene. CDR3 region: CASSQGPGLNYEQYF. CDR3 sequence (DNA): TGCGCCAGCAGCCAAGGGCCCGGACTCAACTACGAGCAGTACTTC.

J is TRBJ1-4 and V is TRBV7-2; D perhaps matches TRBD1 (5 bases). The CDR3 length is 16 residues. V gave up 5 bases and J gave up 0 bases, with 13 bases separating them. Germline lookup yields CDR1 SGHTA and CDR2 FQGNSA. The CDR3 region has the DNA TGTGCCAGCAGCCCCGGGACGGTAGCAACTAATGAAAAACTGTTTTTT. It specifies CASSPGTVATNEKLFF.

The chain joins TRBV28 to TRBJ2-7, with a possible D match to TRBD2 (6 bases). V dropped 1 base and J dropped 2 bases, with 12 bases sitting between them. The CDR3 extends over 15 amino acids. Germline loops: CDR1 MDHEN, CDR2 SYDVKM. CDR3: CASSLLLARAYEQYF. In DNA, the CDR3 is TGTGCCAGCAGTTTATTGCTAGCGCGAGCCTACGAGCAGTACTTC.

On this clonotype: A read error may account for a junction end that differs from germline. The chain employs TRBV24-1 and TRBJ2-2; the D call may be TRBD1 or TRBD2 (5 bases each). Germline CDR1 KGHDR, CDR2 SFDVKD. The CDR3 totals 17 residues. The CDR3 bases are TGTGCCACCAGTGGTACACCGGGACGGGGAGACACCGGGGAGCAGTTTTTT. The encoded protein is CATSGTPGRGDTGEQFF.

This clonotype showed up many times. The chain recombines TRBV11-2 with TRBJ1-4; D unclear. The V and J ends lost 10 bases and 0 bases respectively, with 12 bases between them. The V gene's germline CDR1 is SGHAT and CDR2 FQNNGV. There are 14 residues in the CDR3. The CDR3 is CATLVGSTNEKLFF. In nucleotides, the CDR3 is TGTGCCACCCTCGTAGGATCAACTAATGAAAAACTGTTTTTT.

Concerning this clonotype: One end of the junction is discordant with germline, which a read error may explain. The V gene is TRBV6-5, the J gene TRBJ2-7; D not resolved. Germline assignment: CDR1 MNHEY and CDR2 SVGAGI. The CDR3 has 13 residues. The DNA of the CDR3 is TGTGCCAACAGTGGTCGAGGTCTAGACGAGCAGTACTTC. Protein sequence: CANSGRGLDEQYF.

The CDR3 nucleotides are TGTGCCAGCAGCTCCTTGACAGGGGAGTCCTACGAGCAGTACTTC. Amino acid sequence: CASSSLTGESYEQYF. The chain combines TRBV7-9 with TRBJ2-7, with 8 bases that match TRBD1. Germline V lookup: CDR1 SEHNR, CDR2 FQNEAQ (reference sequence). V was clipped by 4 bases and J by 1 base; unmatched bases: 6. This CDR3 contains 15 residues.

This clonotype was seen repeatedly, ten times or more. The chain is built from TRBV5-1 and TRBJ2-5, with a tentative D call TRBD2 (6 bases). V was trimmed by 1 base and J by 2 bases, leaving 15 bases between them. This CDR3 has 16 residues. The V gene's germline CDR1 is SGHRS and CDR2 YFSETQ. The DNA for the CDR3 is TGCGCCAGCAGCTTGCTTTCGTCTGGGGGGCAAGAGACCCAGTACTTC. The encoded protein is CASSLLSSGGQETQYF.

This clonotype was picked up many times. This rearrangement joins TRBV29-1 to TRBJ2-3, with TRBD2 identical over 10 bases. The CDR3 consists of 12 residues. Germline lookup yields CDR1 SQVTM and CDR2 ANQGSEA. Trimming took 4 bases from V and 15 from J; bases not matched to a gene: 10. The CDR3 nucleotides read TGCAGCGTTGTCCGGACTAGCGGACTCCCATATTTT. It specifies CSVVRTSGLPYF.

This chain joins TRBV6-2 or TRBV6-3 and TRBJ2-5; D not resolved. CDR1 MNHEY and CDR2 SVGEGT come from the germline V gene. Trimming removed 5 bases from V and 4 bases from J, with 14 bases in between. There are 14 residues in the CDR3. The CDR3 protein is CASSPSGGRETQYF. The CDR3 DNA reads TGTGCCAGCAGTCCTTCTGGTGGCCGAGAGACCCAGTACTTC.

Concerning this clonotype itself: It may be a read error: a sequence one base away is much more abundant. The J gene is TRBJ2-7, the V gene TRBV5-1, with a tentative D call TRBD2 (5 bases). This CDR3 is built from 14 residues. The germline CDR1 and CDR2 sequences are SGHRS and YFSETQ. The CDR3 protein is CACSLQRTSYEQYF. CDR3 DNA: TGCGCCTGCAGCTTGCAGCGGACCTCCTACGAGCAGTACTTC.

This clonotype has ten or more counts. This sequence joins TRBV28 and TRBJ1-1, with TRBD1 identical over 10 bases. Per germline, CDR1 MDHEN and CDR2 SYDVKM. CDR3 length: 17 amino acids. V was pared by 3 bases and J by 4 bases, with 11 bases of the junction left unmatched. This CDR3 is CASSFTRQGARSTEAFF. CDR3 sequence (DNA): TGTGCCAGCAGTTTCACCCGACAGGGGGCCAGGAGCACTGAAGCTTTCTTT.